A selection of T cell receptor beta chains follows, all from one sample in a study of technical replicates of blood from a handful of donors. Sequenced by immunoSEQ multiplex PCR; TCRdb stores in-frame clones only, minus some. The repertoire has about 59,000 clones, 93% of them found once; the top ten carry less than 5%. The sample taken for sequencing was PBMCs. Source of these receptors: a human donor in good health. Some clones in this sample may be carry-over from other donors' samples. Each CDR3 is given with its conserved first and last residue. D genes are given only for firm matches. Clone size, where shown, is once, few, many, or a class for clones that have expanded.

j_call v_call d_call clone_size cdr3_aa cdr3_nt
TRBJ2-2 TRBV25-1 . . CASSESRDTGELFF TGTGCCAGCAGTGAATCGAGAGACACCGGGGAGCTGTTTTTT
TRBJ2-5 TRBV7-6 . . CASSQQGGETQYF TGTGCCAGCAGCCAACAGGGTGGAGAGACCCAGTACTTC
TRBJ2-3 TRBV6-6 . . CASSPGGGDTQYF TGTGCCAGCAGCCCTGGTGGGGGCGATACGCAGTATTTT
TRBJ2-5 TRBV7-9 TRBD1 . CASSLGTGGVETQYF TGTGCCAGCAGCTTAGGGACAGGGGGCGTCGAGACCCAGTACTTC
TRBJ1-2 TRBV9 . once CASRPNGGNYGYTF TGTGCCAGCAGACCCAACGGGGGTAACTATGGCTACACCTTC
TRBJ1-4 TRBV7-9 . . CASTPFGAGDNEKLFF TGTGCCAGCACCCCGTTCGGGGCAGGGGATAATGAAAAACTGTTTTTT
TRBJ2-7 TRBV4-2 TRBD1 . CASSPTGTGYSEQYF TGTGCCAGCAGCCCTACCGGGACAGGGTATTCCGAGCAGTACTTC
TRBJ1-1 TRBV27 . . CASSFQQGTEAFF TGTGCCAGCAGTTTCCAACAGGGCACTGAAGCTTTCTTT
TRBJ1-1 TRBV6-6 TRBD1 . CASSYYGTGEAFF TGTGCCAGCAGTTACTACGGGACAGGTGAAGCTTTCTTT
TRBJ2-7 TRBV4-3 . . CASSQGPGNEQYF TGCGCCAGCAGCCAAGGGCCAGGGAATGAGCAGTACTTC
TRBJ2-3 TRBV9 TRBD2 . CASSDRDYAADTQYF TGTGCCAGCAGCGACCGGGACTACGCTGCAGATACGCAGTATTTT
TRBJ2-7 TRBV29-1 . once CSAAVRGNEQYF TGCAGCGCCGCCGTTCGGGGGAACGAGCAGTACTTC
TRBJ2-2 TRBV5-1 . . CASSLVGGATGELFF TGCGCCAGCAGCTTGGTAGGGGGTGCTACCGGGGAGCTGTTTTTT
TRBJ2-7 TRBV29-1 TRBD2 . CSVEDQGLAGGYEQYF TGCAGCGTTGAAGATCAGGGGCTAGCGGGGGGCTACGAGCAGTACTTC
TRBJ1-1 TRBV5-1 . . CASSLGGQMNTEAFF TGCGCCAGCAGTTTGGGAGGACAGATGAACACTGAAGCTTTCTTT
TRBJ1-2 TRBV18 . . CASSPSYGYTF TGTGCCAGCTCACCCAGCTATGGCTACACCTTC
TRBJ1-6 TRBV6-1 . once CASSEKQDYNSPLHF TGTGCCAGCAGTGAAAAACAAGATTATAATTCACCCCTCCACTTT
TRBJ2-3 TRBV2 . . CASNPDRTKTSTDTQYF TGTGCCAGCAACCCGGACAGAACAAAAACTAGCACAGATACGCAGTATTTT
TRBJ2-3 TRBV7-2 . . CASSLIDGSGLTDTQYF TGTGCCAGCAGCTTAATAGATGGTTCGGGACTCACAGATACGCAGTATTTT
TRBJ2-2 TRBV29-1 TRBD2 . CSVGGGATGELFF TGCAGCGTAGGCGGGGGGGCAACCGGGGAGCTGTTTTTT
TRBJ1-5 TRBV4-3 TRBD1 . CASSQSSDRVNQPQHF TGCGCCAGCAGCCAGTCGAGTGACAGGGTGAATCAGCCCCAGCATTTT
TRBJ2-1 TRBV5-1 . . CASTETPDLNEQFF TGCGCCAGCACCGAGACTCCGGACTTGAATGAGCAGTTCTTC
TRBJ2-7 TRBV6-5 . . CASKGGASYEQYF TGTGCCAGCAAAGGAGGGGCCTCCTACGAGCAGTACTTC
TRBJ2-5 TRBV6-5 . . CASSYWGRGETQYF TGTGCCAGCAGTTACTGGGGGCGCGGGGAGACCCAGTACTTC
TRBJ1-6 TRBV9 TRBD1 . CASSVGTGENSPLHF TGTGCCAGCAGCGTTGGGACAGGGGAAAATTCACCCCTCCACTTT
TRBJ2-2 TRBV7-6 TRBD1 . CASSTRTGAGTGELFF TGTGCCAGCAGCACCCGGACAGGGGCGGGCACCGGGGAGCTGTTTTTT
TRBJ2-7 TRBV5-1 TRBD2 . CASAPLAEYEQYF TGCGCCAGCGCCCCCCTAGCGGAGTACGAGCAGTACTTC
TRBJ1-1 TRBV6-1 . . CASSKATAGGTEAFF TGTGCCAGCAGTAAGGCGACCGCGGGGGGCACTGAAGCTTTCTTT
TRBJ1-2 TRBV7-9 . . CASSHREKGRPSGYTF TGTGCCAGCAGCCACAGAGAGAAAGGTAGGCCCTCTGGCTACACCTTC